One sample yielded the 5 T cell receptor beta chains listed below, sequenced in a study of vaccination and CD4 T cells after COVID-19. Treatment indicated: roughly 10-day PBMC culture with coronavirus spike peptide pools or control peptides (ViraFEST assay). At the Johns Hopkins FTIC core, DNA taken from cultured CD4+ T cells was sequenced by way of the Oncomine TCR Beta short-read assay. TCRdb recomputed calls from the PCR reads with MiXCR, one row per CDR3 protein. The sample gives 15,000 to 20,000 distinct CDR3 sequences, 45% to 65% of which show up once; approximately 31% is in the top ten. These receptors have no identified antigens. Sample: cultured CD4+ T cells from blood, taken after SARS-CoV-2 vaccination. All receptors derive from a human donor with COVID-19.

This clonotype was seen only a few times. V is TRBV20-1 and J is TRBJ2-3; D unresolved. The CDR3 totals 13 residues. Germline V gene data show CDR1 as DFQATT and CDR2 as SNEGSKA (reference sequence). V lost 1 base and J 2 bases, leaving 7 bases between the germline ends. In nucleotides, the CDR3 is TGCAGTGCTAGAGGGTCCGACACAGATACGCAGTATTTT. This translates into CSARGSDTDTQYF.

This clonotype appeared a few times. V is TRBV10-2 and J is TRBJ1-1, with D maybe TRBD1 (5 bases). V gave up 6 bases and J gave up 1 base, with 9 bases separating them. CDR3 size: 13 residues. Germline CDR1 is WSHSY and CDR2 is SAAADI. CDR3 nucleotide sequence: TGCGCCAGCAGAAGGGACCCGAACACTGAAGCTTTCTTT. The encoded protein is CASRRDPNTEAFF.

The chain recombines TRBV27 with TRBJ2-5; the D gene is possibly TRBD2 (5 bases). CDR1 MNHEY and CDR2 SMNVEV come from the germline V gene (reference sequence). CDR3 length equals 15 residues. V gave up 6 bases and J gave up 4 bases, with 18 bases separating them. The CDR3 coding sequence is TGTGCCAGCAGCCCGCGGGCCTCCATCGGAGAGACCCAGTACTTC. As protein: CASSPRASIGETQYF.

CDR3 in amino acids: CASSYSDRGPSGANVLTF. The DNA for the CDR3 is TGTGCCAGCAGTTACTCTGACAGGGGGCCCTCTGGGGCCAACGTCCTGACTTTC. The chain carries TRBV6-2 or TRBV6-3 and TRBJ2-6, with 10 positions matching TRBD1. Germline lookup yields CDR1 MNHEY and CDR2 SVGEGT. This CDR3 has 18 residues. Trimming took 0 bases from V and 0 from J; bases not matched to a gene: 2.

This clonotype came up a few times. This rearrangement joins TRBV2 to TRBJ1-5; no clear D gene. The CDR3 spans 13 residues. Germline V gene lookup returns CDR1 SNHLY and CDR2 FYNNEI. V lost 3 bases and J 0 bases, leaving 3 bases between the germline ends. In DNA, the CDR3 is TGTGCCAGCAGTGAGGCTAGCAATCAGCCCCAGCATTTT. This sequence encodes CASSEASNQPQHF.